This T cell receptor (beta chain) was sequenced for a study of shared T cell receptors in the human thymus. This clone was recorded once. Data came from immunoSEQ multiplex PCR; TCRdb stores just in-frame clones and leaves some out. The top ten hold 0.0095% to 0.013% of the sample, which has about 660,000 clones, roughly 90% seen once. The sample was also linked to a second study, of human thymus T cells. From that study: Corrective cardiac surgery supplied the resected thymus tissue. It looked as if thymic and blood repertoires used V and J genes in a biased way. Related research reported highly overlapping thymic repertoires among unrelated individuals.

The sequence was collected from a boy under three years old with a congenital heart defect. Sequencing was carried out using thymocytes.

As DNA, the CDR3 is TGTGCCAGCAGTGGCGGGAGCGGGACAGATACGCAGTATTTT. This sequence encodes CASSGGSGTDTQYF. This chain joins TRBV6-4 and TRBJ2-3; 7 nucleotides line up with TRBD2. The junction had 4 bases not matched to a gene; V was cut back by 4 bases and J by 3 bases. The CDR3 runs to 14 residues. CDR1 is MRHNA and CDR2 is SNTAGT in the germline V gene.